This T cell receptor (beta chain) was identified during a study of OX40 agonist ivuxolimab in advanced cancers. Of note for this clone: Its target is not known.

Broader study findings: Nonresponders, in some cases, also had low normalized T-cell clonal expansion.

V lost 2 bases and J lost 15, with 12 bases in between. The CDR3 length is 10 residues. From germline, CDR1 is DFQATT and CDR2 SNEGSKA (reference sequence). Method: immunoSEQ multiplex PCR; TCRdb's copy keeps in-frame clones and lacks some. The table includes around 69,000 clones, almost 90% detected once. The receptor was isolated from an adult with an advanced solid tumor such as melanoma, head and neck, liver or kidney cancer. This specimen consisted of CD4+ or CD8+ T cells sorted from blood, obtained in a trial of the OX40 agonist ivuxolimab. The chain has TRBV20-1 and TRBJ2-3, with D uncertain. The CDR3 DNA reads as TGCAGTGCTAGATTAAGGTGGGGATATTTT. Its protein product is CSARLRWGYF.